Listed below are T cell receptor beta chains from one sample, sequenced in a study of blood T cells in healthy people across ages. TCRdb re-derived calls from the 5' RACE reads in MiXCR, one entry per CDR3 protein. The sample comprises just under 750,000 distinct CDR3 sequences, 20% to 25% of which are singletons, and roughly 22% rests with the top ten. The sample taken for sequencing was blood. The source of these receptors is a man in his 70s in good health. CDR3s include the opening cysteine and the closing phenylalanine or tryptophan. Each record gives: CDR3 DNA, CDR3 protein, V gene, clone size, D gene, J gene. D genes are given only for firm matches. Some rows mark clone size as missing; the rest say once, few, many or name a class of expanded clone.

CDR3nt: TGCAGTGCTAGTGGCGGGACCCCCCCCTACAATGAGCAGTTCTTC
CDR3aa: CSASGGTPPYNEQFF
v_gene: TRBV20-1
abundance: -
d_gene: -
j_gene: TRBJ2-1

CDR3nt: TGCGCCAGCAGCTTTGGCAGGACAGCCAATATTTACAATGAGCAGTTCTTC
CDR3aa: CASSFGRTANIYNEQFF
v_gene: TRBV5-1
abundance: many
d_gene: -
j_gene: TRBJ2-1

CDR3nt: TGTGCCAGCAGCAGGACAGATTTTTTCTCTGGGGCCAACGTCCTGACTTTC
CDR3aa: CASSRTDFFSGANVLTF
v_gene: TRBV11-2
abundance: -
d_gene: -
j_gene: TRBJ2-6

CDR3nt: TGTGCCAGCAGTCGACGACTAGCGGGTATGAATACGCAGTATTTT
CDR3aa: CASSRRLAGMNTQYF
v_gene: TRBV11-2
abundance: -
d_gene: TRBD2
j_gene: TRBJ2-3

CDR3nt: TGTGCCAGCAGTGAAGCGCATGGAAACACCATATATTTT
CDR3aa: CASSEAHGNTIYF
v_gene: TRBV2
abundance: many
d_gene: -
j_gene: TRBJ1-3

CDR3nt: TGCGCCAGCAAAGATTTTGTACAAGAGACCCAGTACTTC
CDR3aa: CASKDFVQETQYF
v_gene: TRBV5-1
abundance: -
d_gene: -
j_gene: TRBJ2-5

CDR3nt: TGCGCCAGCAGCTGGAACTTGGGTGAAAAACTGTTTTTT
CDR3aa: CASSWNLGEKLFF
v_gene: TRBV5-1
abundance: -
d_gene: -
j_gene: TRBJ1-4

CDR3nt: TGTGCCAGCAGCTTCAGCCAGGGGATGATAGGCTATGGCTACACCTTC
CDR3aa: CASSFSQGMIGYGYTF
v_gene: TRBV5-6
abundance: few
d_gene: -
j_gene: TRBJ1-2

CDR3nt: TGCGCCAGCAGCCGCCTGGGCGGGGCGAGCACAGATACGCAGTATTTT
CDR3aa: CASSRLGGASTDTQYF
v_gene: TRBV5-1
abundance: few
d_gene: -
j_gene: TRBJ2-3

CDR3nt: TGTGCCAGCTCACCAACCGGAGATGTCAGCTCCTATAATTCACCCCTCCACTTT
CDR3aa: CASSPTGDVSSYNSPLHF
v_gene: TRBV18
abundance: few
d_gene: -
j_gene: TRBJ1-6

CDR3nt: TGTGCCAGTAGTAACGATCAGACAGGAACCTACGAGCAGTACTTC
CDR3aa: CASSNDQTGTYEQYF
v_gene: TRBV19
abundance: few
d_gene: -
j_gene: TRBJ2-7

CDR3nt: TGTGCCAGCAGTTACTTCGCTAGCGGGATAGCCGAGCAGTTCTTC
CDR3aa: CASSYFASGIAEQFF
v_gene: TRBV6-2/TRBV6-3
abundance: -
d_gene: TRBD2
j_gene: TRBJ2-1

CDR3nt: TGTGCCAGCAGCCTCAAGGAGACTTCACCCCTCCACTTT
CDR3aa: CASSLKETSPLHF
v_gene: TRBV3-1
abundance: few
d_gene: -
j_gene: TRBJ1-6

CDR3nt: TGCGCCAGCAGCTTGGGAGGACCTGGAAACACCATATATTTT
CDR3aa: CASSLGGPGNTIYF
v_gene: TRBV7-2
abundance: many
d_gene: -
j_gene: TRBJ1-3

CDR3nt: TGCAGTGCTAGAGACCTGGACAAGGAAGCCACAGATACGCAGTATTTT
CDR3aa: CSARDLDKEATDTQYF
v_gene: TRBV20-1
abundance: few
d_gene: -
j_gene: TRBJ2-3

CDR3nt: TGTGCCAGCAGTTACTCGACAGCACAGACAAGTGAAGCTTTCTTT
CDR3aa: CASSYSTAQTSEAFF
v_gene: TRBV6-6
abundance: few
d_gene: -
j_gene: TRBJ1-1

CDR3nt: TGTGCCAGCAGTGACCAGGGGGCCGGCAATCAGCCCCAGCATTTT
CDR3aa: CASSDQGAGNQPQHF
v_gene: TRBV12-3/TRBV12-4
abundance: few
d_gene: TRBD1
j_gene: TRBJ1-5

CDR3nt: TGTGCCAGCAGCCTGGACAGGCGGGAAAAACTGTTTTTT
CDR3aa: CASSLDRREKLFF
v_gene: TRBV6-5
abundance: -
d_gene: TRBD1
j_gene: TRBJ1-4

CDR3nt: TGTGCCAGCAGTGAAGATTTGTTCTCCTACAATGAGCAGTTCTTC
CDR3aa: CASSEDLFSYNEQFF
v_gene: TRBV2
abundance: many
d_gene: -
j_gene: TRBJ2-1

CDR3nt: TGTGCCAGCAGTTCTTCTTATCAGGGGATCTACAATGAGCAGTTCTTC
CDR3aa: CASSSSYQGIYNEQFF
v_gene: TRBV28
abundance: -
d_gene: -
j_gene: TRBJ2-1

CDR3nt: TGCGCCAGCAGCTCAGCCGGGACACTTACTGAGCAGTACTTC
CDR3aa: CASSSAGTLTEQYF
v_gene: TRBV5-1
abundance: -
d_gene: -
j_gene: TRBJ2-7

CDR3nt: TGTGCCAGCAGCCATGAGAGCCAGAGAGAGGGCAATGAGCAGTTCTTC
CDR3aa: CASSHESQREGNEQFF
v_gene: TRBV14
abundance: few
d_gene: -
j_gene: TRBJ2-1

CDR3nt: TGTGCCAGCAGTACGGGACTAGCGACTAGCACAGATACGCAGTATTTT
CDR3aa: CASSTGLATSTDTQYF
v_gene: TRBV12-3/TRBV12-4
abundance: many
d_gene: TRBD2
j_gene: TRBJ2-3

CDR3nt: TGTGCCACTAGGGTCCGCCAAGAGACCCAGTACTTC
CDR3aa: CATRVRQETQYF
v_gene: TRBV6-5
abundance: -
d_gene: -
j_gene: TRBJ2-5

CDR3nt: TGCAGCGCGGACGGGGTTAACTATGGCTACACCTTC
CDR3aa: CSADGVNYGYTF
v_gene: TRBV29-1
abundance: few
d_gene: -
j_gene: TRBJ1-2

CDR3nt: TGCAGTGCCAAGACCAGAGGGAATTCACCCCTCCACTTT
CDR3aa: CSAKTRGNSPLHF
v_gene: TRBV20-1
abundance: -
d_gene: -
j_gene: TRBJ1-6

CDR3nt: TGTGCCAGCAGCCCTGCGGCGGGACTAGCGGTAAACATTCAGTACTTC
CDR3aa: CASSPAAGLAVNIQYF
v_gene: TRBV3-1
abundance: few
d_gene: TRBD2
j_gene: TRBJ2-4

CDR3nt: TGCAGTGCTAGAAAGGGAGGGCAGTTCTTC
CDR3aa: CSARKGGQFF
v_gene: TRBV20-1
abundance: -
d_gene: -
j_gene: TRBJ2-1

CDR3nt: TGTGCCAGCAGTGAAGCGCGGCTCGGCGGGCCCCAGCATTTT
CDR3aa: CASSEARLGGPQHF
v_gene: TRBV6-1
abundance: few
d_gene: -
j_gene: TRBJ1-5

CDR3nt: TGTGCCAGCAGTCCCACCCGTTTAAACGAGCAGTTCTTC
CDR3aa: CASSPTRLNEQFF
v_gene: TRBV6-1
abundance: -
d_gene: -
j_gene: TRBJ2-1

CDR3nt: TGTGCCAGCAGCCCAGCGGGCTCCAGGGATACGCAGTATTTT
CDR3aa: CASSPAGSRDTQYF
v_gene: TRBV11-3
abundance: few
d_gene: -
j_gene: TRBJ2-3

CDR3nt: TGTGCCAGCAGCAAAGGGGAGGGGAAATATGGCTACACCTTC
CDR3aa: CASSKGEGKYGYTF
v_gene: TRBV21-1
abundance: -
d_gene: -
j_gene: TRBJ1-2

CDR3nt: TGTGCCAGCAGCTTAGAGTCTAGCCGGACGCAGTATTTT
CDR3aa: CASSLESSRTQYF
v_gene: TRBV7-9
abundance: few
d_gene: -
j_gene: TRBJ2-3

CDR3nt: TGTGCCAGCAGTGGACAGGGGAAAAACATTCAGTACTTC
CDR3aa: CASSGQGKNIQYF
v_gene: TRBV28
abundance: -
d_gene: TRBD1
j_gene: TRBJ2-4

CDR3nt: TGTGCCAGCAGCTTGACACTAAATGACGGGGAGCTGTTTTTT
CDR3aa: CASSLTLNDGELFF
v_gene: TRBV5-5
abundance: -
d_gene: -
j_gene: TRBJ2-2

CDR3nt: TGCAGTGCTAGAGATCAGCAGTCTTACTATGGCTACACCTTC
CDR3aa: CSARDQQSYYGYTF
v_gene: TRBV20-1
abundance: many
d_gene: -
j_gene: TRBJ1-2

CDR3nt: TGCGCCAGCAGCTTTTTGGCAGGGGAGTATGGCTACACCTTC
CDR3aa: CASSFLAGEYGYTF
v_gene: TRBV5-1
abundance: many
d_gene: -
j_gene: TRBJ1-2

CDR3nt: TGTGCCAGCAGTCCAACAGGGGTTGTCACTGAAGCTTTCTTT
CDR3aa: CASSPTGVVTEAFF
v_gene: TRBV12-3/TRBV12-4
abundance: few
d_gene: TRBD1
j_gene: TRBJ1-1

CDR3nt: TGTGCCACCAGTCGTCGGGGGCTCACAGATACGCAGTATTTT
CDR3aa: CATSRRGLTDTQYF
v_gene: TRBV24-1
abundance: -
d_gene: -
j_gene: TRBJ2-3

CDR3nt: TGTGCCAGCAGTGAGGTCCCCCCGCCAAGCGAGCAGTACTTC
CDR3aa: CASSEVPPPSEQYF
v_gene: TRBV2
abundance: -
d_gene: -
j_gene: TRBJ2-7

CDR3nt: TGTGCCAGCAGTTACTATAGCAGCACAGATACGCAGTATTTT
CDR3aa: CASSYYSSTDTQYF
v_gene: TRBV6-6
abundance: -
d_gene: -
j_gene: TRBJ2-3

CDR3nt: TGTGCCAGCACCCATAACGCGGGACCGAATTCACCCCTCCACTTT
CDR3aa: CASTHNAGPNSPLHF
v_gene: TRBV9
abundance: -
d_gene: -
j_gene: TRBJ1-6

CDR3nt: TGCAGTGCTAGAGATAGGGACAGGGTTCCCGGTAATGAAAAACTGTTTTTT
CDR3aa: CSARDRDRVPGNEKLFF
v_gene: TRBV20-1
abundance: few
d_gene: TRBD1
j_gene: TRBJ1-4

CDR3nt: TGTGCCAGCAGGCGGGAGACCTCAGATACGCAGTATTTT
CDR3aa: CASRRETSDTQYF
v_gene: TRBV2
abundance: few
d_gene: TRBD2
j_gene: TRBJ2-3

CDR3nt: TGTGCCAGCAGCGCCTGGGCGGGTAGCTCCTACAATGAGCAGTTCTTC
CDR3aa: CASSAWAGSSYNEQFF
v_gene: TRBV5-8
abundance: -
d_gene: -
j_gene: TRBJ2-1

CDR3nt: TGTGCCAGCAGCCAGACCCCTCCCAGGACGCAGTATTTT
CDR3aa: CASSQTPPRTQYF
v_gene: TRBV7-9
abundance: few
d_gene: -
j_gene: TRBJ2-3

CDR3nt: TGTGCCAGCAGCCAAGACAGGATCGGGACAGATACGCAGTATTTT
CDR3aa: CASSQDRIGTDTQYF
v_gene: TRBV14
abundance: few
d_gene: -
j_gene: TRBJ2-3

CDR3nt: TGTGCCAGCAGCGCCTTGGGGGGCGGCTACACCTTC
CDR3aa: CASSALGGGYTF
v_gene: TRBV5-5
abundance: few
d_gene: -
j_gene: TRBJ1-2

CDR3nt: TGTGCCAGCAGCTCCCGAGGGGACAGGGGCGACATGAACACTGAAGCTTTCTTT
CDR3aa: CASSSRGDRGDMNTEAFF
v_gene: TRBV5-5
abundance: -
d_gene: TRBD1
j_gene: TRBJ1-1

CDR3nt: TGCGCCAGCAGCTTTAGCGGAAATTATGAGCAGTTCTTC
CDR3aa: CASSFSGNYEQFF
v_gene: TRBV5-1
abundance: many
d_gene: -
j_gene: TRBJ2-1

CDR3nt: TGCAGCGTTGAGCCGATGACCAGGAGCTCCTACAATGAGCAGTTCTTC
CDR3aa: CSVEPMTRSSYNEQFF
v_gene: TRBV29-1
abundance: many
d_gene: -
j_gene: TRBJ2-1

CDR3nt: TGTGCCAGCAGCCTTCCTCTGGGAAACATTCAGTACTTC
CDR3aa: CASSLPLGNIQYF
v_gene: TRBV2
abundance: few
d_gene: -
j_gene: TRBJ2-4

CDR3nt: TGTGTCAGCAGCACTAGACAGGGGGCGGGAAATGAGCAGTTCTTC
CDR3aa: CVSSTRQGAGNEQFF
v_gene: TRBV5-6
abundance: -
d_gene: TRBD1
j_gene: TRBJ2-1

CDR3nt: TGTGCCAGCAGCGTAGATGGCCAAGGGAATAATTCACCCCTCCACTTT
CDR3aa: CASSVDGQGNNSPLHF
v_gene: TRBV9
abundance: -
d_gene: -
j_gene: TRBJ1-6